Below are 13 T cell receptor beta chains sequenced from a single sample in a study of cytomegalovirus exposure and HLA in healthy donors (dated by TCRdb to about 2017). To prepare the library, the immunoSEQ multiplex PCR assay was applied. For the multiplex PCR, a mixture combining 60 forward primers for TCR Vbeta segments and 13 reverse primers for TCR Jbeta segments was used. The clones in this table, taken by TCRdb from immuneACCESS, are in-frame only. Not every clone is retained; where verified, under half of the shortfall comes from an unresolved V gene, and the cause of the rest is unknown. The table for this sample lists approximately 110,000 clones; approximately 78% of them were counted only once. The biggest ten clones account for around 0.99% of the sample. The sequencing sample was made of PBMCs. Every receptor here comes from a woman between 25 and 40 years old in good health and CMV-seronegative.

Note on this clone: Compared with germline, one end of the junction differs, possibly owing to a read error. J is TRBJ1-2 and V is TRBV7-9; TRBD1 agrees at 9 bases. CDR1 and CDR2 (germline): SEHNR, FQNEAQ (reference sequence). The CDR3 has 13 residues. The CDR3: CSSSLTGGDGYTF. For the CDR3, the DNA is TGTTCCAGCAGTCTCACAGGGGGCGATGGCTACACCTTC.

The genes are TRBV5-1 and TRBJ1-5; 7 bases map to TRBD1. CDR1 is SGHRS, CDR2 YFSETQ, per germline. The CDR3 loop spans 17 amino acids. J gave up 9 bases and V 7 bases, and 22 bases lay outside the gene matches. The CDR3 loop reads CASQTRGRTGRFWPQHF. In DNA form, the CDR3 reads TGCGCCAGCCAGACTCGGGGGCGGACAGGACGATTTTGGCCCCAGCATTTT.

The genes are TRBV6-5 and TRBJ2-3, with TRBD2 identical over 8 bases. V shed 2 bases, J shed 1 base, and the junction held 2 bases outside the gene matches. The CDR3 extends over 15 amino acids. CDR1 and CDR2 (germline): MNHEY, SVGAGI. The CDR3 sequence is CASSYPAGGTDTQYF. The CDR3 nucleotides are TGTGCCAGCAGTTACCCAGCGGGAGGCACAGATACGCAGTATTTT.

This rearrangement joins TRBV6-1 to TRBJ2-2; weak D call: TRBD1 (5 bases). The V and J ends lost 6 bases and 8 bases respectively, with 7 bases between them. CDR1 MNHNS and CDR2 SASEGT come from the germline V gene. The CDR3 is 11 amino acids. The CDR3 here is CASSRQGELFF. Here the CDR3 DNA reads TGTGCCAGCAGCAGACAGGGGGAGCTGTTTTTT.

This sequence joins TRBV7-9 and TRBJ1-2, with 7 bases identical to TRBD1. This CDR3 contains 13 residues. V lost 6 bases, J lost 2 bases, and 3 bases stayed unmatched. From germline, CDR1 is SEHNR and CDR2 FQNEAQ (reference sequence). The CDR3 loop reads CASSQQGNYGYTF. In nucleotides, the CDR3 is TGTGCCAGCAGTCAACAGGGGAACTATGGCTACACCTTC.

The chain combines TRBV5-6 with TRBJ1-5, with 7 bases fitting TRBD1. Germline CDR1 reads SGHDT; CDR2 reads YYEEEE. This CDR3 has 17 amino acids. Trimming took 4 bases from V and 1 from J; bases not matched to a gene: 11. As DNA, the CDR3 is TGTGCCAGCAGCCTGAGGTTAACAGGGGTGAGCAATCAGCCCCAGCATTTT. Amino acid sequence: CASSLRLTGVSNQPQHF.

The chain employs TRBV4-2 and TRBJ2-7; 7 bases are shared with TRBD2. The length of the CDR3 is 14 residues. CDR1 and CDR2 (germline): LGHNA, YNFKEQ. V dropped 10 bases and J dropped 0; count of bases not matched to a gene: 9. In nucleotides, the CDR3 is TGTGCCACGGCTGGCGGGAGCAACTCCTACGAGCAGTACTTC. Encoded protein: CATAGGSNSYEQYF.

The chain combines TRBV10-3 with TRBJ2-7, with 7 nucleotides matching TRBD2. The length of the CDR3 is 14 residues. J was trimmed by 6 bases and V by 6 bases; bases with no gene match: 11. Germline V lookup: CDR1 ENHRY, CDR2 SYGVKD. In DNA form, the CDR3 reads TGTGCCATCAGGCCAGGTTTGGGGGGGGTCGAGCAGTACTTC. Its protein is CAIRPGLGGVEQYF.

This chain uses TRBV4-3 with TRBJ1-2; 8 positions agree with TRBD1. Germline CDR1 LGHNA, CDR2 YSLEER. The junction had 8 bases not matched to a gene; V was cut back by 4 bases and J by 4 bases. The CDR3 has 15 amino acids. The CDR3 nucleotides are TGCGCCAGCAGCCGTGAGACAGGGGTGACCTATGGCTACACCTTC. Residues: CASSRETGVTYGYTF.

The CDR3 protein is CASSLEIQGGVYGYTF. The CDR3 nucleotides read TGCGCCAGCAGCTTAGAGATACAGGGGGGCGTCTATGGCTACACCTTC. The chain has TRBV5-1 and TRBJ1-2, with TRBD1 identical over 8 bases. Per the germline V gene, CDR1 is SGHRS and CDR2 is YFSETQ. The CDR3 runs 16 residues. Trimming cost V 2 bases and J 4 bases; bases outside gene matches: 10.

The gene calls are TRBV7-9 and TRBJ2-1, with 8 bases identical to TRBD2. The CDR3 totals 13 residues. Per germline, CDR1 SEHNR and CDR2 FQNEAQ (reference sequence). V shed 11 bases and J 1 base; nucleotides not matched to a gene: 4. CDR3 DNA: TGTGCCCAACTAGCGGATTCCTACAATGAGCAGTTCTTC. This gives the protein CAQLADSYNEQFF.

Only a few counts were recorded for this clone. One end of the junction varies from germline; a read error may be responsible. This rearrangement joins TRBV4-2 to TRBJ2-1; the match to TRBD2 covers 8 bases. The V gene's germline CDR1 is LGHNA and CDR2 YNFKEQ. The CDR3 sequence is 17 residues long. CDR3 DNA sequence: TGTGCCAGCAGCCCCTCGAGCCGGACTAGCTCCTTCAATGAGCAGTTCTTC. Residues: CASSPSSRTSSFNEQFF.

A remark on this clone: The same CDR3 can be traced to other DNA sequences in this sample. The rearrangement joins TRBV7-2 to TRBJ1-2; D possibly corresponds to TRBD1 (6 bases). The V end lost 5 bases, the J end lost 2 bases, and 9 bases lay between the germline ends. Per the germline V gene, CDR1 is SGHTA and CDR2 is FQGNSA. This CDR3 has 13 residues. The CDR3 region has the DNA TGTGCCAGCAGCCCTGACAGGAACTATGGCTACACCTTC. It is translated as CASSPDRNYGYTF.